This record covers a single T cell receptor (beta chain). What it binds is not known. These data are taken from a study of CD8+ T cells in alopecia areata. About the research overall: The duration of tofacitinib was 6 to 18 months, with 6 months off drug afterward. Study results and caveats: The treated group had a single nonresponder, limiting CD8+ expansion-response conclusions.

cDNA reverse transcribed from extracted RNA served as the sequencing template. Sequencing was performed with immunoSEQ multiplex PCR; in TCRdb, only in-frame clones are kept and a portion is missing. The table shows fewer than 250,000 clones, with roughly 60% occurring only once. Regarding treatment: oral pan-JAK inhibitor, 5-10 mg twice daily. The starting material was CD4+ T cells sorted from blood, obtained at roughly week 49, from a patient treated with tofacitinib. The clonotype originates from a human donor with alopecia areata.

The CDR3 is CASSLEGLTYEQYF. DNA for the CDR3: TGTGCCAGCAGCCTGGAGGGACTCACCTACGAGCAGTACTTC. V and J are TRBV5-6 and TRBJ2-7; possibly TRBD2 for D (6 bases). Looked up from germline, CDR1 is SGHDT and CDR2 is YYEEEE. The CDR3 runs to 14 residues. Trimming cost V 4 bases and J 2 bases, with 13 bases left between them.